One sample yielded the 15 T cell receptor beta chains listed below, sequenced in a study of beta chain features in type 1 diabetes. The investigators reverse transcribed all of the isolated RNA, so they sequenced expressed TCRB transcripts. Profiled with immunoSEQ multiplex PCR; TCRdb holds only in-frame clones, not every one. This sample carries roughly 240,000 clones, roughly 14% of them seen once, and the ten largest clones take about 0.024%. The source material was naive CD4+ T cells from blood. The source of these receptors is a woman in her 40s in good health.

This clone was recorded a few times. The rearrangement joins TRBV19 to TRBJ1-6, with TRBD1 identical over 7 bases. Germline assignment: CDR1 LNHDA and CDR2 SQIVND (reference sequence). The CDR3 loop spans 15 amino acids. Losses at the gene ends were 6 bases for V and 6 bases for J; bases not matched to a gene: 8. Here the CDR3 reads CASRPGQEVNSPLHF. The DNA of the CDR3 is TGTGCCAGTAGGCCTGGACAGGAAGTTAATTCACCCCTCCACTTT.

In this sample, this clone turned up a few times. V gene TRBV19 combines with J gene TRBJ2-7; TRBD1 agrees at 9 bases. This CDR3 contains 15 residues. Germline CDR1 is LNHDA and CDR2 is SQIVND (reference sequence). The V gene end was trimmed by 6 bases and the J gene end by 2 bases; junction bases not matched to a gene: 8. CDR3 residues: CASRGQGRIPYEQYF. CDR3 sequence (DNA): TGTGCCAGTAGAGGACAGGGGCGTATACCCTACGAGCAGTACTTC. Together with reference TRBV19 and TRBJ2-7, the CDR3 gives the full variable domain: DGGITQSPKYLFRKEGQNVTLSCEQNLNHDAMYWYRQDPGQGLRLIYYSQIVNDFQKGDIAEGYSVSREKKESFPLTVTSAQKNPTAFYLCASRGQGRIPYEQYFGPGTRLTVT.

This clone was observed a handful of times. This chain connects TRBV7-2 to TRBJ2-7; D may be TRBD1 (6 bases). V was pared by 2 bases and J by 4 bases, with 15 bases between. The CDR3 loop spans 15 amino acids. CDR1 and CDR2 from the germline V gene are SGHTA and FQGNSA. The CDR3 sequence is CASSLSPGEWYEQYF. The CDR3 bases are TGTGCCAGCAGCTTATCTCCAGGGGAGTGGTACGAGCAGTACTTC.

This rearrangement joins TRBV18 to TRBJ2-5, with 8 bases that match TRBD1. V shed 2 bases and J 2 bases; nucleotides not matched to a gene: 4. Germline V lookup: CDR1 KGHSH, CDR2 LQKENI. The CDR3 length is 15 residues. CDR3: CASSPDRGIQETQYF. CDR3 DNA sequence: TGTGCCAGCTCACCAGACAGGGGAATACAAGAGACCCAGTACTTC.

This CDR3 reads CAIRETGEKLFF. The CDR3 DNA reads TGTGCCATCCGAGAGACGGGAGAAAAACTGTTTTTT. The chain is built from TRBV10-3 and TRBJ1-4; no clear D. V gave up 8 bases and J gave up 8 bases, with 12 bases separating them. This CDR3 has 12 residues. Per the germline V gene, CDR1 is ENHRY and CDR2 is SYGVKD.

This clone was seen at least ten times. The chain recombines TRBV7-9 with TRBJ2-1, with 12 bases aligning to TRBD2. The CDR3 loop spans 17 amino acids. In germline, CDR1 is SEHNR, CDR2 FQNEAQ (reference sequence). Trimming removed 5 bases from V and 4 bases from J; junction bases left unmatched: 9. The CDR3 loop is CASSRWTSGDRYNEQFF. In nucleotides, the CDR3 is TGTGCCAGCAGCCGGTGGACTAGCGGGGATCGGTACAATGAGCAGTTCTTC.

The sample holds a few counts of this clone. The CDR3 sequence is CASSRAAALEQFF. In nucleotides, the CDR3 is TGCGCCAGCAGCCGAGCCGCTGCGCTTGAGCAGTTCTTC. The gene calls are TRBV5-1 and TRBJ2-1; no reliable D call. The CDR3 has 13 residues. Trimming shortened V by 4 bases and J by 9 bases, and 14 bases separated the two germline ends. Germline loops: CDR1 SGHRS, CDR2 YFSETQ.

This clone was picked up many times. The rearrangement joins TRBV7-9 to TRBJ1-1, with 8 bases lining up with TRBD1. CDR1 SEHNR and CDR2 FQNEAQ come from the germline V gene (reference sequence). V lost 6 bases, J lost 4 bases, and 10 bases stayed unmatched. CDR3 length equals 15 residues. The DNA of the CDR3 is TGTGCCAGCAGATCCACAGGGGGACGGGGCACTGAAGCTTTCTTT. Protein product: CASRSTGGRGTEAFF.

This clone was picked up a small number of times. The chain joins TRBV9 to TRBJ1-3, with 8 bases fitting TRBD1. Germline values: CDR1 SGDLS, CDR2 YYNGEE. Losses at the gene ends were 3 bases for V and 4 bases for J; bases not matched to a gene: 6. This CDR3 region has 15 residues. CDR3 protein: CASSGRQGPGNTIYF. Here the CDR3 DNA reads TGTGCCAGCAGCGGGAGACAGGGGCCCGGAAACACCATATATTTT.

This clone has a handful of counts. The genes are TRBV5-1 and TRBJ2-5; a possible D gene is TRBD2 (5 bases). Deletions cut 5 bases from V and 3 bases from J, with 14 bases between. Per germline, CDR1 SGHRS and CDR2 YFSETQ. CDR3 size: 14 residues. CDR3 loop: CASSFAPSKETQYF. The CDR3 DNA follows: TGCGCCAGCAGTTTCGCTCCTAGCAAAGAGACCCAGTACTTC.

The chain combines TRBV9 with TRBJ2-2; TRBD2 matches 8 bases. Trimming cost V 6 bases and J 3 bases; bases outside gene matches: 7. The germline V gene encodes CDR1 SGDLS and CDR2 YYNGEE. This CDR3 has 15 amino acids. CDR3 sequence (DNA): TGTGCCAGCACCCCCCGGGGGGGCGACACCGGGGAGCTGTTTTTT. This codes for CASTPRGGDTGELFF.

The DNA of the CDR3 is TGTGCCAGCTCACCGTGGGACACGGGAATAAAGAGGCAGTTCTTC. Amino acid sequence: CASSPWDTGIKRQFF. The chain is built from TRBV18 and TRBJ2-1, with D perhaps TRBD1 (6 bases). The V gene lost 3 bases and the J gene lost 12 bases, with 21 bases spanning the gap. Germline loops: CDR1 KGHSH, CDR2 LQKENI. The CDR3 runs 15 residues. Filled out from reference TRBV18 and TRBJ2-1, the complete variable domain reads NAGVMQNPRHLVRRRGQEARLRCSPMKGHSHVYWYRQLPEEGLKFMVYLQKENIIDESGMPKERFSAEFPKEGPSILRIQQVVRGDSAAYFCASSPWDTGIKRQFFGPGTRLTVL.

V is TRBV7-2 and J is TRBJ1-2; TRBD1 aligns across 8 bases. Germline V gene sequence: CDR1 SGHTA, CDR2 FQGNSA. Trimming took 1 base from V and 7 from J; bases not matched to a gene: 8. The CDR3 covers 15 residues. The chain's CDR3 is CASSLDLGTGFGYTF. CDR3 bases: TGTGCCAGCAGCTTAGATCTCGGGACAGGATTTGGCTACACCTTC.

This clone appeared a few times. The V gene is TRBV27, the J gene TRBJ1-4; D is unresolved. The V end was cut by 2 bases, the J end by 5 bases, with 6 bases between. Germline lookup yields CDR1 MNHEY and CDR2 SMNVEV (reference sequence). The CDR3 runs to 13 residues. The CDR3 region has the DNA TGTGCCAGCAGTTTAGCCAGGAATGAAAAACTGTTTTTT. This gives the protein CASSLARNEKLFF.

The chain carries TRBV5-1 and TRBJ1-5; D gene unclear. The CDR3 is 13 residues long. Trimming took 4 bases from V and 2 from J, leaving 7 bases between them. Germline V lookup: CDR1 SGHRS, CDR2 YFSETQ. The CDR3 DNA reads TGCGCCAGCAGCCCGGAGGGCAATCAGCCCCAGCATTTT. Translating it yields CASSPEGNQPQHF.